This T cell receptor (beta chain) was profiled in a study of T-cell reconstitution after alpha-beta-depleted transplantation in children. The TCRbeta library incorporated unique molecular identifiers. TCRdb itself ran the PCR reads through MiXCR, one entry per CDR3 protein. The sample shows fewer than 150,000 distinct CDR3 sequences, around 9.8% of them seen only once. Points from the study as a whole: About two months after transplant, alpha-beta T cells reportedly came from several hundred expanded graft clones.

This clonotype showed up just a few times. The antigen remains unidentified. The germline gives CDR1 DFQATT, CDR2 SNEGSKA (reference sequence). With 0 bases clipped from V and 0 bases from J, the junction kept 10 bases outside the gene matches. CDR3 size: 19 residues. This clonotype was sampled from a girl under three years old who had a stem cell transplant for combined immunodeficiency, so the T cells may come from the graft donor. The chain couples TRBV20-1 to TRBJ2-4; 11 bases match TRBD2. The sample here was PBMCs, mostly from graft donor cells, taken 180 days after TCRalphabeta/CD19-depleted stem cell transplant. CDR3 DNA: TGCAGTGCTAGAGACCCCCTTAGCGGGGGGGGCCAAGCCAAAAACATTCAGTACTTC. Protein sequence: CSARDPLSGGGQAKNIQYF.